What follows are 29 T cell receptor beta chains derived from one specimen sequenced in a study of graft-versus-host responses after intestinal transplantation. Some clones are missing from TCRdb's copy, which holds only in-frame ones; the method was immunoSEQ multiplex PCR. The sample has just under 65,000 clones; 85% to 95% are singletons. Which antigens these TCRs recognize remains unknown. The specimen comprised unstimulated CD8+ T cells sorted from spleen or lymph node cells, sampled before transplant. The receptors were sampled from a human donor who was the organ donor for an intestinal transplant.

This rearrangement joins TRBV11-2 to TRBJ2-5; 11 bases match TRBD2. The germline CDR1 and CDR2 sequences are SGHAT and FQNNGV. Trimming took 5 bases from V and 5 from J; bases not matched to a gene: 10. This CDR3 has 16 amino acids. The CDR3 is CASSHILAGAGETQYF. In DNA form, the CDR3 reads TGTGCCAGCAGCCACATACTAGCGGGAGCCGGCGAGACCCAGTACTTC.

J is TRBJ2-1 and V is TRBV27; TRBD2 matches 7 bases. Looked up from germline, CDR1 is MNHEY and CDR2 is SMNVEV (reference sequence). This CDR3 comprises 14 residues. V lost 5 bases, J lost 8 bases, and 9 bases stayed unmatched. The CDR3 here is CASSLWTSNHEQFF. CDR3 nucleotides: TGTGCCAGCAGTCTGTGGACTAGTAACCATGAGCAGTTCTTC.

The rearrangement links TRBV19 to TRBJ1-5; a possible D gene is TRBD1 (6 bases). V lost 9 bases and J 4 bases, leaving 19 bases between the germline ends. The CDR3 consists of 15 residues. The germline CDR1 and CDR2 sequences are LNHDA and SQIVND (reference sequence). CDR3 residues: CASTRGQAWNQPQHF. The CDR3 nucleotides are TGTGCCAGCACACGGGGACAAGCCTGGAATCAGCCCCAGCATTTT.

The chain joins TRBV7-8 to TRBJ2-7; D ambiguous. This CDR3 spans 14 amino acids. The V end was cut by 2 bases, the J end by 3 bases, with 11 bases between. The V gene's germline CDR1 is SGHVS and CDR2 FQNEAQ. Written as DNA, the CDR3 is TGTGCCAGCAGCTTACTAGACGCTGACTACGAGCAGTACTTC. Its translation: CASSLLDADYEQYF.

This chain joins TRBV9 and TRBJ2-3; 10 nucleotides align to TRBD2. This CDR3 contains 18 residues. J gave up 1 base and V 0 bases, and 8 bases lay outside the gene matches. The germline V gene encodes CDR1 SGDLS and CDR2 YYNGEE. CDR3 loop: CASSVDWLAGGGTDTQYF. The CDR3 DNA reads TGTGCCAGCAGCGTAGATTGGTTAGCGGGAGGTGGCACAGATACGCAGTATTTT.

CDR3 sequence reads: CASSRSNNQPQHF. The CDR3 bases are TGTGCCAGCAGTCGGTCAAATAATCAGCCCCAGCATTTT. The chain has TRBV27 and TRBJ1-5; D not resolved. This CDR3 region has 13 residues. The ends were cut back, 5 bases at V and 4 bases at J, with 9 bases in the middle. Germline V gives CDR1 MNHEY, CDR2 SMNVEV (reference sequence).

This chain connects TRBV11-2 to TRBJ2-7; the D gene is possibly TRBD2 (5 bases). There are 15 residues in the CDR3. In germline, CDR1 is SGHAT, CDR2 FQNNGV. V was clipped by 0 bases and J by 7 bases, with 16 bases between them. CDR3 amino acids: CASSLEVGAMGEQYF. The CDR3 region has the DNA TGTGCCAGCAGCTTAGAAGTGGGAGCCATGGGGGAGCAGTACTTC.

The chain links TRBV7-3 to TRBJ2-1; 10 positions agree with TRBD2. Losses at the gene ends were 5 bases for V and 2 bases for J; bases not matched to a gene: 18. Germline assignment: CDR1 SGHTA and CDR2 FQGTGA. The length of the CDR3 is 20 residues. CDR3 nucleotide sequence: TGTGCCAGCAGCCCCCGATTTCGAGCGGGAGGGCAGGGGACCTACAATGAGCAGTTCTTC. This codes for CASSPRFRAGGQGTYNEQFF. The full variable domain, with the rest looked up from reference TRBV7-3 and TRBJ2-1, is GAGVSQTPSNKVTEKGKYVELRCDPISGHTALYWYRQSLGQGPEFLIYFQGTGAADDSGLPNDRFFAVRPEGSVSTLKIQRTERGDSAVYLCASSPRFRAGGQGTYNEQFFGPGTRLTVL.

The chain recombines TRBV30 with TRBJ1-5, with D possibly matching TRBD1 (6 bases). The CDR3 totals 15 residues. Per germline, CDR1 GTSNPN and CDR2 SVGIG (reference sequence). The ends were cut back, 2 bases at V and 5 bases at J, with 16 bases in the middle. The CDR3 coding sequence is TGTGCCTGGAGTCTGGCGGCAGGGGACGATCAGCCCCAGCATTTT. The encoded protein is CAWSLAAGDDQPQHF. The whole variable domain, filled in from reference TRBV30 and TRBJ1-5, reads SQTIHQWPATLVQPVGSPLSLECTVEGTSNPNLYWYRQAAGRGLQLLFYSVGIGQISSEVPQNLSASRPQDRQFILSSKKLLLSDSGFYLCAWSLAAGDDQPQHFGDGTRLSIL.

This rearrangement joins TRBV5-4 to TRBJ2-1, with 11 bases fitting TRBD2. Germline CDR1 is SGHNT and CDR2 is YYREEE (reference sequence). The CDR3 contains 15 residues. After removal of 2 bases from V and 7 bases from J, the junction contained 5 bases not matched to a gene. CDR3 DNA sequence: TGTGCCAGCAGCTTTAGCGGGAGGGCCTTGAATGAGCAGTTCTTC. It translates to CASSFSGRALNEQFF.

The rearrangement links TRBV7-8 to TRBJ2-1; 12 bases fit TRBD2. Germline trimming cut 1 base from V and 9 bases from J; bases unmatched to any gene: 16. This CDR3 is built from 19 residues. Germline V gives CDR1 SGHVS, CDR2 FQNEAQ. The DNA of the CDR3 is TGTGCCAGCAGCTTAGGTCGGCTAGCGGGAGGGGGCAAATCGGCTGAGCAGTTCTTC. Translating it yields CASSLGRLAGGGKSAEQFF. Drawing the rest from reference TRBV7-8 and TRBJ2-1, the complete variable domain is GAGVSQSPRYKVAKRGQDVALRCDPISGHVSLFWYQQALGQGPEFLTYFQNEAQLDKSGLPSDRFFAERPEGSVSTLKIQRTQQEDSAVYLCASSLGRLAGGGKSAEQFFGPGTRLTVL.

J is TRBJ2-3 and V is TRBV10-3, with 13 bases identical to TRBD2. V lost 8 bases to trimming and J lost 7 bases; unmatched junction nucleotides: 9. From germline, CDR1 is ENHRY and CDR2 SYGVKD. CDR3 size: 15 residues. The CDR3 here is CAILTGTSGANTQYF. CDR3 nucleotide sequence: TGTGCCATCCTGACTGGGACTAGCGGGGCCAATACGCAGTATTTT.

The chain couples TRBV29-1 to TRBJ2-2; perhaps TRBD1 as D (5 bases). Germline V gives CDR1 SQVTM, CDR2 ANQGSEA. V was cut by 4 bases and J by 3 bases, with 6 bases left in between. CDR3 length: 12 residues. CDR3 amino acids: CSVVRDTGELFF. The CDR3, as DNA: TGCAGCGTTGTCAGGGACACCGGGGAGCTGTTTTTT.

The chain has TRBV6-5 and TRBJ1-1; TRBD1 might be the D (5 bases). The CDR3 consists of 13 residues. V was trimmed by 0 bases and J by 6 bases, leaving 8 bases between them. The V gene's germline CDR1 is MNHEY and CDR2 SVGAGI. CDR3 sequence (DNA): TGTGCCAGCAGTTACTCGTTCAGGGCTGAAGCTTTCTTT. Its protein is CASSYSFRAEAFF.

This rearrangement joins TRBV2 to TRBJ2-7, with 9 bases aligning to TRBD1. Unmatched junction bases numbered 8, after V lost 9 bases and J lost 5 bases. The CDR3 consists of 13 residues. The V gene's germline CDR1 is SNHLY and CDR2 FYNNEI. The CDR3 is CARKNRGRDEQYF. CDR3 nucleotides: TGTGCCAGAAAAAACAGGGGGCGCGACGAGCAGTACTTC.

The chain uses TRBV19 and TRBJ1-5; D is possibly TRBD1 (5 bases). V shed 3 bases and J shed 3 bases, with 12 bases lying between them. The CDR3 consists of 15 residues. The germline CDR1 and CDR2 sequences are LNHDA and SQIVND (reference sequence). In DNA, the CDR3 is TGTGCCAGTAGTATCCAGCGGGGGTTCAATCAGCCCCAGCATTTT. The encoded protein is CASSIQRGFNQPQHF.

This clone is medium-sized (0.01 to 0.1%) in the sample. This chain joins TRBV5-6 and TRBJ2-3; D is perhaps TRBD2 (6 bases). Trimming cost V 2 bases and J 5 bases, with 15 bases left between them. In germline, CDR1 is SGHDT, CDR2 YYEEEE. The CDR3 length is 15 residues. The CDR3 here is CASSFGSGAVDTQYF. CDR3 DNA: TGTGCCAGCAGCTTTGGTTCGGGAGCTGTAGATACGCAGTATTTT.

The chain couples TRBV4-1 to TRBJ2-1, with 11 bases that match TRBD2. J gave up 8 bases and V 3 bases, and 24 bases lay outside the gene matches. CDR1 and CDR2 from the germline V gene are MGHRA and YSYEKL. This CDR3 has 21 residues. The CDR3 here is CASSQATSGSPCRGPKDEQFF. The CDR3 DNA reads TGCGCCAGCAGCCAGGCCACTAGCGGGAGCCCTTGTAGAGGCCCGAAGGATGAGCAGTTCTTC.

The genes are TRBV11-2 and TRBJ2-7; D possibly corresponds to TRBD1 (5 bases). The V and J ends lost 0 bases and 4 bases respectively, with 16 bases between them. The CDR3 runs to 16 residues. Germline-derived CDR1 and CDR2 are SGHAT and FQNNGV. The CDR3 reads CASSLDPAGRPYEQYF. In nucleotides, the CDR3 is TGTGCCAGCAGCTTAGATCCCGCAGGGCGGCCTTACGAGCAGTACTTC.

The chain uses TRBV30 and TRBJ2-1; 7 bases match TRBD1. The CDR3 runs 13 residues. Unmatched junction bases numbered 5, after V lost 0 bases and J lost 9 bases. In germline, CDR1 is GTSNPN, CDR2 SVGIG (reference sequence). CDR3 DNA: TGTGCCTGGAGTGTAACAGGGGTTGGTGAGCAGTTCTTC. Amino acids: CAWSVTGVGEQFF.

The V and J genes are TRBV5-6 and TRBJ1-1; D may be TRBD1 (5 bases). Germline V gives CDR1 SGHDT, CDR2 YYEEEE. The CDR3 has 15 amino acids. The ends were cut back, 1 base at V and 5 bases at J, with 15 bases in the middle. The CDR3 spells CASSLYMGGNTEAFF. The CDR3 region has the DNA TGTGCCAGCAGCTTGTACATGGGGGGGAATACTGAAGCTTTCTTT.

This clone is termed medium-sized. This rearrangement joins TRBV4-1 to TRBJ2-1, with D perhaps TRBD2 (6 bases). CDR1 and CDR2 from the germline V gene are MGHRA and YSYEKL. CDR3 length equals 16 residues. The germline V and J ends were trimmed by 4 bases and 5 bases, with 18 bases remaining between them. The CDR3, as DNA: TGCGCCAGCAGCCGGACACTAGCAGAGGCTGACAATGAGCAGTTCTTC. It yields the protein CASSRTLAEADNEQFF.

CDR3 region: CASSQTGVNTIYF. The CDR3, as DNA: TGCGCCAGCAGCCAGACAGGGGTTAACACCATATATTTT. The rearrangement joins TRBV4-1 to TRBJ1-3; 8 bases map to TRBD1. The germline CDR1 and CDR2 sequences are MGHRA and YSYEKL. V shed 3 bases and J 7 bases; nucleotides not matched to a gene: 2. The length of the CDR3 is 13 residues.

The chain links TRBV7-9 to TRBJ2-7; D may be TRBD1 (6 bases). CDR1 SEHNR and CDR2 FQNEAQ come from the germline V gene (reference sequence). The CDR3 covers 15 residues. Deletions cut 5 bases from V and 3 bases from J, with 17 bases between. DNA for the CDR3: TGTGCCAGCAGCGGACCACTAACAGGGTTCTACGAGCAGTACTTC. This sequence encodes CASSGPLTGFYEQYF.

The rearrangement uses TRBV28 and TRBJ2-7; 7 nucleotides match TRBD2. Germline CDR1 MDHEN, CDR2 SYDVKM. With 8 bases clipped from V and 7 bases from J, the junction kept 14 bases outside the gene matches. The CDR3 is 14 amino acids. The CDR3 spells CASLPLVAGHEQYF. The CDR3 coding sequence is TGTGCCAGCCTCCCGTTGGTAGCGGGTCATGAGCAGTACTTC. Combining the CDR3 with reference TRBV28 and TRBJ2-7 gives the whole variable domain DVKVTQSSRYLVKRTGEKVFLECVQDMDHENMFWYRQDPGLGLRLIYFSYDVKMKEKGDIPEGYSVSREKKERFSLILESASTNQTSMYLCASLPLVAGHEQYFGPGTRLTVT.

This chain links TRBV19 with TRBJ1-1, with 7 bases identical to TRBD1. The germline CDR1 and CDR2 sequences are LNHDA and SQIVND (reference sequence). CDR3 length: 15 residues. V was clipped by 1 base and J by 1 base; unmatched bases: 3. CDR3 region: CASSIVPGGNTEAFF. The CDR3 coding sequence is TGTGCCAGTAGTATAGTCCCAGGGGGGAACACTGAAGCTTTCTTT.

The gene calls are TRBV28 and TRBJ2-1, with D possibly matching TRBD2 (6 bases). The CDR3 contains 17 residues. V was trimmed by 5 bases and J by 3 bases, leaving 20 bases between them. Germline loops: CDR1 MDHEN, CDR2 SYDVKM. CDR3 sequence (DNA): TGTGCCAGCAGTGGGAGCGGGCCGGCCTCCGGCTACAATGAGCAGTTCTTC. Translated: CASSGSGPASGYNEQFF. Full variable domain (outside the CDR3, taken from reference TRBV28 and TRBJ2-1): DVKVTQSSRYLVKRTGEKVFLECVQDMDHENMFWYRQDPGLGLRLIYFSYDVKMKEKGDIPEGYSVSREKKERFSLILESASTNQTSMYLCASSGSGPASGYNEQFFGPGTRLTVL.

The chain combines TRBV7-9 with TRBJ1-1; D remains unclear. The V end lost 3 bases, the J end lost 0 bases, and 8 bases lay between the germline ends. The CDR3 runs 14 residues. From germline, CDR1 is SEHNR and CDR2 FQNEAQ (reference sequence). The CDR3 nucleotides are TGTGCCAGCAGCTTTAAGGGAGTGAACACTGAAGCTTTCTTT. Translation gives CASSFKGVNTEAFF.

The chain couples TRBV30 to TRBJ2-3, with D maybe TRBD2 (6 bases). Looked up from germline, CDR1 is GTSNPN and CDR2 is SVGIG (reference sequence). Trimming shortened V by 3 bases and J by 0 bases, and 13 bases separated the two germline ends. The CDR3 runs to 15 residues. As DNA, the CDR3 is TGTGCCTGGAGCATTGGGGGGACTAGCACAGATACGCAGTATTTT. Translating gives CAWSIGGTSTDTQYF.